These 8 T cell receptor beta chains were all obtained from the same sample, sequenced in a study of response to subunit inactivated influenza vaccine. TCRdb analysed the RT-PCR reads with MiXCR anew, one entry per CDR3 protein. The sample includes about 530,000 distinct CDR3 sequences, about an eighth seen only once; the top ten take about 9.4%. The sequenced sample was PBMCs from blood, obtained on the day of vaccination. These receptors all stem from a man over 45 who received an inactivated influenza vaccine.

V gene TRBV3-1 combines with J gene TRBJ2-1; TRBD1 is a possible D gene (6 bases). The length of the CDR3 is 13 residues. V lost 5 bases to trimming and J lost 6 bases, with 11 bases between them. The germline V gene has CDR1 LGHDT and CDR2 YNNKEL (reference sequence). CDR3 region: CASSSGTINEQFF. The CDR3 bases are TGTGCCAGCAGCTCCGGGACAATCAATGAGCAGTTCTTC.

This clonotype was seen a few times. The J gene is TRBJ2-1, the V gene TRBV4-3; TRBD2 matches 10 bases. This CDR3 contains 16 residues. V was clipped by 4 bases and J by 4 bases; unmatched bases: 7. The germline V gene has CDR1 LGHNA and CDR2 YSLEER. The DNA of the CDR3 is TGCGCCAGCAGCCTCCGGACTAGCGGTGCGTACAATGAGCAGTTCTTC. It specifies CASSLRTSGAYNEQFF.

This clonotype was recorded at least ten times. This chain links TRBV30 with TRBJ1-6, with 7 bases lining up with TRBD1. CDR3 length equals 14 residues. V gave up 1 base and J gave up 5 bases; unmatched junction bases: 2. Germline CDR1 is GTSNPN and CDR2 is SVGIG (reference sequence). CDR3 sequence: CAWSEGQNNSPLHF. The CDR3 DNA follows: TGTGCCTGGAGTGAGGGACAGAATAATTCACCCCTCCACTTT. Using reference TRBV30 and TRBJ1-6 for the parts outside the CDR3, the full variable domain is SQTIHQWPATLVQPVGSPLSLECTVEGTSNPNLYWYRQAAGRGLQLLFYSVGIGQISSEVPQNLSASRPQDRQFILSSKKLLLSDSGFYLCAWSEGQNNSPLHFGNGTRLTVT.

The CDR3 sequence is CASRKSGVSTEAFF. For the CDR3, the DNA is TGTGCCAGCAGGAAGTCGGGGGTGAGCACTGAAGCTTTCTTT. The chain joins TRBV28 to TRBJ1-1; possibly TRBD1 for D (5 bases). Trimming left V 6 bases short and J 4 bases short, with 15 bases between. This CDR3 is built from 14 residues. Germline V gives CDR1 MDHEN, CDR2 SYDVKM.

This clonotype was seen ten or more times. The chain uses TRBV10-3 and TRBJ2-1, with 11 bases matching TRBD2. Germline-derived CDR1 and CDR2 are ENHRY and SYGVKD. This CDR3 has 17 residues. J gave up 0 bases and V 2 bases, and 3 bases lay outside the gene matches. CDR3 region: CAISELAGGSSYNEQFF. As DNA, the CDR3 is TGTGCCATCAGTGAGCTAGCGGGGGGTAGCTCCTACAATGAGCAGTTCTTC.

The rearrangement links TRBV28 to TRBJ2-2; D unclear. This CDR3 contains 18 residues. The V end was cut by 5 bases, the J end by 7 bases, with 26 bases between. The germline V gene has CDR1 MDHEN and CDR2 SYDVKM. CDR3 protein: CASSLLGKGRRSSGELFF. CDR3 DNA: TGTGCCAGCAGTCTACTTGGGAAAGGCCGACGATCGAGCGGGGAGCTGTTTTTT. The variable domain in full, completed from reference TRBV28 and TRBJ2-2, reads DVKVTQSSRYLVKRTGEKVFLECVQDMDHENMFWYRQDPGLGLRLIYFSYDVKMKEKGDIPEGYSVSREKKERFSLILESASTNQTSMYLCASSLLGKGRRSSGELFFGEGSRLTVL.

The sample holds a few counts of this clonotype. J is TRBJ2-1 and V is TRBV15; D is perhaps TRBD2 (5 bases). V shed 5 bases and J shed 2 bases, with 10 bases lying between them. The CDR3 is 14 amino acids. CDR1 is LNHNV, CDR2 YYDKDF, per germline (reference sequence). The CDR3 here is CATSAEGPYNEQFF. The CDR3 nucleotides read TGTGCCACCAGCGCCGAGGGTCCCTACAATGAGCAGTTCTTC.

In its sample, this clonotype was seen a few times. The rearrangement joins TRBV6-2 or TRBV6-3 to TRBJ2-2, with D perhaps given as TRBD1 or TRBD2 (5 bases each). CDR1 is MNHEY and CDR2 is SVGEGT in the germline V gene. V shed 8 bases and J shed 7 bases, with 14 bases lying between them. This CDR3 region has 13 residues. CDR3 nucleotides: TGTGCCAGCTGGAGAGGGGCTAGCGGGGAGCTGTTTTTT. Translating gives CASWRGASGELFF.